This T cell receptor (beta chain) was identified during a study of T cell responses to AZD1222 COVID-19 vaccine. General observations from the study: Unmutated variant regions are reportedly targeted by nearly half of spike-specific TCRs.

Per the germline V gene, CDR1 is GTSNPN and CDR2 is SVGIG (reference sequence). This CDR3 comprises 11 residues. V lost 3 bases, J lost 5 bases, and 7 bases lay in between. Worth noting for this clone: Its antigen remains unknown.

The protocol was immunoSEQ multiplex PCR, while the TCRdb copy is restricted to in-frame clones and leaves out a portion. The sample records over 100,000 clones, around nine tenths being singletons. The chain combines TRBV30 with TRBJ1-2; no definite D call. This sample comprised peripheral blood, obtained on day 0 of AZD1222 vaccination. The clonotype originates from an adult in good health. CDR3 loop: CAWSSWYGYTF. For the CDR3, the DNA is TGTGCCTGGAGCTCGTGGTATGGCTACACCTTC.